Described below is a single T cell receptor beta chain sequence and its context. What it recognizes is unknown. The V and J ends lost 4 bases and 0 bases respectively, with 28 bases between them. This CDR3 is built from 21 residues. From germline, CDR1 is KGHDR and CDR2 SFDVKD. These data belong to a study of vaccination effects on CD4 cells after COVID-19. For the study at large: Samples from a couple of convalescent patients were given 16 days and one week before vaccination.

Overall study results and limits: Marked clonal contraction was seen in infection- and vaccine-induced clones late after vaccination.

The ViraFEST assay expanded antigen-specific CD4+ T cells with viral peptide pools before sequencing. With more than 9 days of culture completed, CD4+ T cells were isolated. Confirmation by PCR established that the person had SARS-CoV-2 infection between March and December 2020. Cultivation was performed at around 2 million PBMC per well with roughly 9.1 IU/ml IL-2 and 9.5 to 10 ug/ml peptides added. IL-2 medium was substituted for half the medium on days 3 and 7. Method: immunoSEQ multiplex PCR; TCRdb's copy keeps in-frame clones and lacks some. The repertoire consists of 30,000 to 45,000 clones, with around 72% occurring once and the leading ten covering about 18%.

This specimen consisted of CD4+ T cells from PBMCs cultured with HCoV-NL63 spike peptides, obtained before COVID-19 vaccination. This sequence was found in a human donor who had a prior SARS-CoV-2 infection. V usage is TRBV24-1 and J usage is TRBJ2-3; D remains ambiguous. The CDR3 region has the DNA TGTGCCACCAGTGACAGCGAAGCAAAACCTGGACGGACCTATAGCACAGATACGCAGTATTTT. Protein product: CATSDSEAKPGRTYSTDTQYF.